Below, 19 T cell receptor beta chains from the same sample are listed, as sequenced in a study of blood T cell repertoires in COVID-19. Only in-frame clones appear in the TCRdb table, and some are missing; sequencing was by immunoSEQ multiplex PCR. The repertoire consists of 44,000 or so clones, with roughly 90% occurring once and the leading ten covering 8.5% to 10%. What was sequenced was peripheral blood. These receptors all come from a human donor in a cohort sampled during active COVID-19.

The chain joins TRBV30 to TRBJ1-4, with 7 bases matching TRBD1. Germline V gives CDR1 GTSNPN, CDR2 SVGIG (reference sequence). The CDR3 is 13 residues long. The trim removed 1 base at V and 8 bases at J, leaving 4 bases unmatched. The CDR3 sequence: CAWSDRGYEKLFF. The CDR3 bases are TGTGCCTGGAGTGACAGGGGTTACGAAAAACTGTTTTTT.

CDR3 in DNA: TGTGCCAGCTCACCGGGCAGCCCAAATTCACCCCTCCACTTT. The encoded protein is CASSPGSPNSPLHF. V and J are TRBV18 and TRBJ1-6, with D unclear. Germline V gene sequence: CDR1 KGHSH, CDR2 LQKENI. CDR3 length: 14 residues. V lost 3 bases, J lost 7 bases, and 10 bases lay in between.

The CDR3 DNA is TGTGCCAGCTCACCAGGTGCCGGGGGTTACACTGAAGCTTTCTTT. This gives the protein CASSPGAGGYTEAFF. This sequence joins TRBV18 and TRBJ1-1; perhaps TRBD1 as D (5 bases). Germline V gene sequence: CDR1 KGHSH, CDR2 LQKENI. V was clipped by 2 bases and J by 3 bases, with 13 bases between them. The CDR3 spans 15 residues.

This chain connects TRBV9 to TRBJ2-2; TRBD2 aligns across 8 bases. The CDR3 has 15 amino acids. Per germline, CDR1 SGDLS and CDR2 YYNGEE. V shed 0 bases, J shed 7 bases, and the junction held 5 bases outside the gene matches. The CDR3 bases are TGTGCCAGCAGCGTAGCGGGGGGGCCTAACGGGGAGCTGTTTTTT. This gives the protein CASSVAGGPNGELFF.

CDR3 sequence (DNA): TGTGCCAGCTCACCAATTCATAGACTAGCGGGGTCTGGGGCCAACGTCCTGACTTTC. It is translated as CASSPIHRLAGSGANVLTF. The chain recombines TRBV18 with TRBJ2-6; TRBD2 matches 11 bases. The CDR3 is 19 amino acids. The germline V gene encodes CDR1 KGHSH and CDR2 LQKENI. V trimming: 2 bases; J trimming: 1 base; junction bases outside the gene matches: 7.

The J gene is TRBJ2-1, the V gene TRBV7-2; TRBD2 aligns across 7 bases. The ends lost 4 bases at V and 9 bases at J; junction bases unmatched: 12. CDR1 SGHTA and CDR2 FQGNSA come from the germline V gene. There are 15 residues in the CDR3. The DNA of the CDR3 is TGTGCCAGCAGCTACTCCGGGAGGAGGGACTTTGAGCAGTTCTTC. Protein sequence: CASSYSGRRDFEQFF.

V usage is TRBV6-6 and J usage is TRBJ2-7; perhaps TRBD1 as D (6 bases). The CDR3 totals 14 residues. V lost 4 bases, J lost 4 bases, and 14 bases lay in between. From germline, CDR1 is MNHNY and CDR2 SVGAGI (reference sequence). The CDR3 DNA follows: TGTGCCAGCAGTTCCGGGACAAGGAAATACGAGCAGTACTTC. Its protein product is CASSSGTRKYEQYF.

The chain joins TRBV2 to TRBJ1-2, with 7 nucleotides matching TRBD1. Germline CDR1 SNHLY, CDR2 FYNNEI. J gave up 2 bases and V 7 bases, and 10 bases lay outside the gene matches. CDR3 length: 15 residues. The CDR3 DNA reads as TGTGCCAGCAAATCTAGACAGGGCACAAACTATGGCTACACCTTC. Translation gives CASKSRQGTNYGYTF.

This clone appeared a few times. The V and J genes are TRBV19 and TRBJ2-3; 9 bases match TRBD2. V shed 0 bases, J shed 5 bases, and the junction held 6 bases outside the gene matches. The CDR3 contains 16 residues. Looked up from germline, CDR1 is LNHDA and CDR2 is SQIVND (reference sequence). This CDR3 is CASSIDSGGRGDTQYF. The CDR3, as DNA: TGTGCCAGTAGTATAGACAGCGGGGGGCGCGGAGATACGCAGTATTTT. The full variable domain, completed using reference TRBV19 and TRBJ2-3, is DGGITQSPKYLFRKEGQNVTLSCEQNLNHDAMYWYRQDPGQGLRLIYYSQIVNDFQKGDIAEGYSVSREKKESFPLTVTSAQKNPTAFYLCASSIDSGGRGDTQYFGPGTRLTVL.

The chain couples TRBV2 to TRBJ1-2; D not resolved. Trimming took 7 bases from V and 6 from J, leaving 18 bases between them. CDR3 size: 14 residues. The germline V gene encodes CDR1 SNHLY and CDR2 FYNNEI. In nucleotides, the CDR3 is TGTGCCAGCAAAGGAGGCCTCCCACGGGATGGCTACACCTTC. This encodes CASKGGLPRDGYTF. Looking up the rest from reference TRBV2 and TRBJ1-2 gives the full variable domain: EPEVTQTPSHQVTQMGQEVILRCVPISNHLYFYWYRQILGQKVEFLVSFYNNEISEKSEIFDDQFSVERPDGSNFTLKIRSTKLEDSAMYFCASKGGLPRDGYTFGSGTRLTVV.

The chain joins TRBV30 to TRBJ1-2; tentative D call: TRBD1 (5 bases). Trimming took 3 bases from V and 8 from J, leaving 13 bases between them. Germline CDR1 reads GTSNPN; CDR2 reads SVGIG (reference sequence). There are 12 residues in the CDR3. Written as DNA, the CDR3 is TGTGCCTGGAGGGGGGGGAGTGGAGGCTACACCTTC. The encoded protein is CAWRGGSGGYTF.

CDR3 protein: CASSPPGGGKDTQYF. In DNA, the CDR3 is TGTGCCAGCTCCCCTCCGGGGGGGGGCAAGGATACGCAGTATTTT. This rearrangement joins TRBV3-1 (or the pseudogene TRBV3-2) to TRBJ2-3, with 8 bases matching TRBD2. The germline gives CDR1 LGHDT, CDR2 YNNKEL (reference sequence). J gave up 6 bases and V 8 bases, and 13 bases lay outside the gene matches. The CDR3 sequence is 15 residues long.

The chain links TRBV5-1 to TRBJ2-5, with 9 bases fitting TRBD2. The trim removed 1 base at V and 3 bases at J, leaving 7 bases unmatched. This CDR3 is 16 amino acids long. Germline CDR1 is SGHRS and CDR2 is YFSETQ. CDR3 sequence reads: CASSLIGLATEETQYF. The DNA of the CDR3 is TGCGCCAGCAGCTTGATCGGACTAGCGACGGAAGAGACCCAGTACTTC. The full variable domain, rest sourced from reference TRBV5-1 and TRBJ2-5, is KAGVTQTPRYLIKTRGQQVTLSCSPISGHRSVSWYQQTPGQGLQFLFEYFSETQRNKGNFPGRFSGRQFSNSRSEMNVSTLELGDSALYLCASSLIGLATEETQYFGPGTRLLVL.

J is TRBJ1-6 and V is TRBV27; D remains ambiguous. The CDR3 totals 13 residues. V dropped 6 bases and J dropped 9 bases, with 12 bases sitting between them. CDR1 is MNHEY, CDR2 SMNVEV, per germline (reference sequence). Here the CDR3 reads CASRVGVRSPLHF. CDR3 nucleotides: TGTGCCAGCAGAGTAGGAGTCCGTTCACCCCTCCACTTT.

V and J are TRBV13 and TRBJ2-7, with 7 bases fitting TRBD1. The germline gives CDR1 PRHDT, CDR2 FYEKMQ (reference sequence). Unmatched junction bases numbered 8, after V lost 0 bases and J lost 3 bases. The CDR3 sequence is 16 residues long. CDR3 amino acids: CASSLGLGQEIYEQYF. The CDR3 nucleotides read TGTGCCAGCAGCTTAGGCCTCGGACAGGAGATCTACGAGCAGTACTTC.

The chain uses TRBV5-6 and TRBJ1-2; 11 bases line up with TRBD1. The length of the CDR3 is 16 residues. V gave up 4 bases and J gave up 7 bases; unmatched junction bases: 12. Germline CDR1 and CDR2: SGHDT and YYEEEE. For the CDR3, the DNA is TGTGCCAGCAGCCAACAATCGGACAGGGGGCGGCGTGGCTACACCTTC. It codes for CASSQQSDRGRRGYTF.

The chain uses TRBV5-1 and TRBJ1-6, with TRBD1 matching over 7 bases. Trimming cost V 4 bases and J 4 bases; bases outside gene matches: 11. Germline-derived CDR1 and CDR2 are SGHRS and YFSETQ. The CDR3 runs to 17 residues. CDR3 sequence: CASSPAVPGGYNSPLHF. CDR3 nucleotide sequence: TGCGCCAGCAGCCCGGCCGTTCCAGGGGGTTATAATTCACCCCTCCACTTT.

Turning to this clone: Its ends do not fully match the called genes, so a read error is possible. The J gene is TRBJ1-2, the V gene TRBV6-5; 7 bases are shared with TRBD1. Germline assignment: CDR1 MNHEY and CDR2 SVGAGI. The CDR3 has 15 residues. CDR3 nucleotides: TGTGCCAGCAGCCCAGCCGACAGGGTGGGGCACGGCTACACTTTC. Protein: CASSPADRVGHGYTF.

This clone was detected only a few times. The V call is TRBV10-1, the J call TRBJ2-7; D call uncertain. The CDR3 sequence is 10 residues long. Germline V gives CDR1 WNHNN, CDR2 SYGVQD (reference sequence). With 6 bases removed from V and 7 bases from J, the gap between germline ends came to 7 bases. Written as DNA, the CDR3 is TGCGCCAGCAGCGGGTGGGAGCAGTACTTC. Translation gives CASSGWEQYF.